The 10 T cell receptor beta chains below all came from one sample that was sequenced in a study of cytomegalovirus exposure and HLA in healthy donors (dated by TCRdb to between 2016 and 2019). Receptor amplification or capture employed the immunoSEQ multiplex PCR assay. A mixture of 60 forward primers for TCR Vbeta segments and 13 reverse primers for TCR Jbeta segments was used in the multiplex PCR. The table comes from immuneACCESS by way of TCRdb, which keeps in-frame sequences with V and J called. Part of the clones is missing from these tables; in studies checked, under half for an unresolved V gene and the rest for unknown reasons. This sample holds about 200,000 clones; around 77% were observed only once. Roughly 3% of the sample is in the top ten clones. Sequencing used PBMCs. The receptors were sampled from a woman aged 30 to 39 in good health and CMV-seronegative.

This chain links TRBV4-2 with TRBJ1-5, with 8 bases identical to TRBD1. Looked up from germline, CDR1 is LGHNA and CDR2 is YNFKEQ. With 4 bases clipped from V and 2 bases from J, the junction kept 7 bases outside the gene matches. This CDR3 contains 16 residues. The chain's CDR3 is CASSLDGQGGNQPQHF. CDR3 coding DNA: TGTGCCAGCAGCCTAGATGGACAGGGCGGCAATCAGCCCCAGCATTTT.

On this clone: Other DNA sequences in the sample encode the same CDR3. The chain recombines TRBV15 with TRBJ1-5, with 7 bases lining up with TRBD1. CDR3 size: 15 residues. CDR1 and CDR2 from the germline V gene are LNHNV and YYDKDF (reference sequence). V was clipped by 6 bases and J by 6 bases; unmatched bases: 11. Here the CDR3 reads CATSSGLNRGQPQHF. CDR3 nucleotides: TGTGCCACCAGTTCTGGGCTAAACAGGGGTCAGCCCCAGCATTTT.

The V call is TRBV1, the J call TRBJ1-5; the table's D call, TRBD1, was not checked against the DNA. TRBV1 is given as a pseudogene. There are 21 residues in the CDR3. The CDR3 region has the DNA TGCACCAGCAGCCAAGGAAGCGTTTTGGGGCTAAGAGATTATAGCAATCAGCCCCAGCATTTT. It is translated as CTSSQGSVLGLRDYSNQPQHF.

V and J are TRBV5-1 and TRBJ1-1; 9 positions agree with TRBD1. The junction had 9 bases not matched to a gene; V was cut back by 3 bases and J by 6 bases. Germline CDR1 reads SGHRS; CDR2 reads YFSETQ. There are 15 residues in the CDR3. CDR3 in DNA: TGCGCCAGCAGCTCATTCGGGACAGGGTGGTCTGAAGCTTTCTTT. Its protein product is CASSSFGTGWSEAFF.

This chain connects TRBV7-9 to TRBJ2-7, with TRBD1 identical over 9 bases. CDR1 and CDR2 (germline): SEHNR, FQNEAQ (reference sequence). V was clipped by 5 bases and J by 5 bases; unmatched bases: 7. The CDR3 consists of 14 residues. The CDR3 reads CASSPWGQGDEQYF. The CDR3 DNA reads TGTGCCAGCAGCCCTTGGGGACAGGGTGACGAGCAGTACTTC.

This clone was found many times. The CDR3 nucleotides are TGTGCCAGCAGCTTGGGGGACAGGGCCGGGGAGCTGTTTTTT. This sequence encodes CASSLGDRAGELFF. The genes are TRBV5-8 and TRBJ2-2; 9 bases match TRBD1. This CDR3 spans 14 amino acids. The germline CDR1 and CDR2 sequences are SGHTS and YDEGEE. With 0 bases clipped from V and 6 bases from J, the junction kept 0 bases outside the gene matches.

This clone was observed once. J is TRBJ2-1 and V is TRBV9; 14 bases match TRBD2. The CDR3 contains 16 residues. Germline CDR1 and CDR2: SGDLS and YYNGEE. Germline trimming cut 2 bases from V and 5 bases from J; bases unmatched to any gene: 3. The CDR3 is CASSVGGLAGDNEQFF. CDR3 nucleotide sequence: TGTGCCAGCAGCGTGGGGGGACTAGCGGGGGACAATGAGCAGTTCTTC.

The chain joins TRBV6-4 to TRBJ1-1; TRBD1 might be the D (6 bases). CDR1 and CDR2 from the germline V gene are MRHNA and SNTAGT. The V end was cut by 5 bases, the J end by 1 base, with 17 bases between. This CDR3 is built from 16 residues. The CDR3 sequence: CASSTLRGRGNTEAFF. The CDR3 DNA sequence: TGTGCCAGCAGTACCCTAAGGGGCAGGGGGAACACTGAAGCTTTCTTT.

V gene TRBV4-1 combines with J gene TRBJ1-2, with TRBD1 matching 11 bases. CDR1 MGHRA and CDR2 YSYEKL come from the germline V gene. With V trimmed by 3 bases and J by 4 bases, 4 bases remained unmatched. The CDR3 consists of 15 residues. The CDR3 DNA is TGCGCCAGCAGCCACCCTGGACAGGGGGCCTATGGCTACACCTTC. It encodes CASSHPGQGAYGYTF.

The chain has TRBV4-1 and TRBJ1-2; TRBD1 might be the D (5 bases). The CDR3 is made up of 15 amino acids. Germline loops: CDR1 MGHRA, CDR2 YSYEKL. V dropped 3 bases and J dropped 7 bases, with 18 bases sitting between them. The CDR3 DNA is TGCGCCAGCAGCCAGTCGGACATTACCAGCTCTGGCTACACCTTC. It encodes CASSQSDITSSGYTF.